This record covers a single T cell receptor (beta chain). V lost 1 base to trimming and J lost 4 bases; unmatched junction nucleotides: 1. From germline, CDR1 is SSHAT and CDR2 FNYEAQ (reference sequence). This CDR3 spans 15 amino acids. The sample is drawn from a study of identifying expanded T cells in peripheral blood. Data came from immunoSEQ multiplex PCR; TCRdb stores just in-frame clones and leaves some out. Of some 120,000 clones listed, approximately 88% are singletons. The specimen was blood. The TCR was taken from a person aged 18-70 years in good health. V gene TRBV7-7 combines with J gene TRBJ2-1, with TRBD2 matching 10 bases. CDR3 sequence: CASSLGTSGYNEQFF. Here the CDR3 DNA reads TGTGCCAGCAGCTTAGGGACTAGCGGTTACAATGAGCAGTTCTTC.